The rows below give T cell receptor beta chains drawn from one sample of a study of shared clonotypes between healthy human individuals. Method: immunoSEQ multiplex PCR; TCRdb's copy keeps in-frame clones and lacks some. The table has about 470,000 clones, roughly 77% seen once. The sample was PBMCs. These receptors all come from a woman aged 40 to 50 in good health. Some clones in this sample may be carry-over from other donors' samples. Both conserved end residues are part of each CDR3. The D gene is left open where the match is weak. Some rows have no size entry. The others give once, few or many, or a class for an expanded clone.

j_call cdr3_length d_call v_call clone_size cdr3_nt cdr3_aa
TRBJ1-3 14 TRBD1 TRBV7-9 NA TGTGCCAGCAGTTCACCGGGACAGGGAAACACCGTATATTTT CASSSPGQGNTVYF
TRBJ1-5 13 NA TRBV19 NA TGTGCCAGTACCCAATTCAGAAATCAGCCCCAGCATTTT CASTQFRNQPQHF
TRBJ2-7 12 NA TRBV7-9 NA TGTGCCAGCAGCCGCGAGGGCTACGAGCAGTACTTC CASSREGYEQYF
TRBJ1-1 13 NA TRBV25-1 NA TGTGCCAGCGCCGACGGTTCAAACACTGAAGCTTTCTTT CASADGSNTEAFF
TRBJ2-3 16 TRBD2 TRBV9 NA TGTGCCAGCAGCGTAGATTTCCAGCGGGGCGCCGATACGCAGTATTTT CASSVDFQRGADTQYF
TRBJ2-2 16 TRBD1 TRBV5-1 NA TGCGCCAGCAGCCCCCCTTTTAGGGGGCGAGGCGGGGAGCTGTTTTTT CASSPPFRGRGGELFF
TRBJ1-2 12 NA TRBV2 NA TGTGCCAGCAGGGACAGAAACTATGGCTACACCTTC CASRDRNYGYTF
TRBJ2-7 15 NA TRBV5-1 once TGCGCCAGCAGCCTCTCTTTCGGATCCTCCTACGAGCAGTACTTC CASSLSFGSSYEQYF
TRBJ1-3 18 NA TRBV4-2 NA TGTGCCAGCAGCCAAGTGTTAAACAGGGTGGATACTGGAAACACCATATATTTT CASSQVLNRVDTGNTIYF
TRBJ2-2 15 NA TRBV14 NA TGTGCCAGCAGCCTTAGGGATCCGAACACCGGGGAGCTGTTTTTT CASSLRDPNTGELFF
TRBJ1-1 15 NA TRBV7-2 NA TGTGCCAGCAGAACCGCCAGAGCGATGAACACTGAAGCTTTCTTT CASRTARAMNTEAFF
TRBJ2-5 12 NA TRBV10-3 NA TGTGCCATCGGCGCAGGCGGAGAGACCCAGTACTTC CAIGAGGETQYF
TRBJ2-5 16 TRBD2 TRBV11-2 once TGTGCCAGCAGCCTCGGGACTAGCGGGAGGGGGGAGACCCAGTACTTC CASSLGTSGRGETQYF
TRBJ1-5 13 NA TRBV6-6 NA TGTGCCAGCCAGGGATTCACCAATCAGCCCCAGCATTTT CASQGFTNQPQHF
TRBJ2-5 12 NA TRBV5-6 NA TGTGCCAGCAGCTTGGCGGTGGAGACCCAGTACTTC CASSLAVETQYF
TRBJ2-5 12 NA TRBV4-1 NA TGCGCCAGCAGCCAAGATCTAGAGACCCAGTACTTC CASSQDLETQYF
TRBJ2-1 13 NA TRBV6-4 few TGTGCCAGCAGTGACACTGACAACAATGAGCAGTTCTTC CASSDTDNNEQFF
TRBJ1-5 20 TRBD1 TRBV19 NA TGTGCCAGTAGTACACCCGGCGGGACAGGTGAAACTTATAGCAATCAGCCCCAGCATTTT CASSTPGGTGETYSNQPQHF
TRBJ1-3 18 TRBD1 TRBV7-8 NA TGTGCCAGCAGCTTGAGGGCCCCACAGGGGGCTAGTGGAAACACCATATATTTT CASSLRAPQGASGNTIYF
TRBJ2-7 14 TRBD2 TRBV5-1 once TGCGCCAGCAGCGTCCCGTCTAGCGGATACGAGCAGTACTTC CASSVPSSGYEQYF
TRBJ2-3 13 TRBD1 TRBV6-1 NA TGTGCCAGCGCCGGGACAGGGAAAGATACGCAGTATTTT CASAGTGKDTQYF
TRBJ2-3 14 TRBD1 TRBV5-1 NA TGCGCCAGCAGCCCGACAGGGTCGTTGGATACGCAGTATTTT CASSPTGSLDTQYF
TRBJ2-5 15 TRBD2 TRBV7-9 few TGTGCCAGCAGCCCACCGACTAGCGGGAGGGAGACCCAGTACTTC CASSPPTSGRETQYF
TRBJ2-3 14 NA TRBV7-2 NA TGTGCCAGCAGGGACGATGGGGCGGGAGATACGCAGTATTTT CASRDDGAGDTQYF
TRBJ1-2 13 NA TRBV6-6 few TGTGCCATCAGTTCGGACAGAAACTATGGCTACACCTTC CAISSDRNYGYTF
TRBJ2-5 15 NA TRBV6-1 NA TGTGCCAGCAGTGAAAGCGTATGGGGACAAGAGACCCAGTACTTC CASSESVWGQETQYF
TRBJ2-1 13 TRBD2 TRBV7-9 NA TGTGCCAGCAGCTTAGGAGGTTCGGGGGGGAAGTTCTTC CASSLGGSGGKFF
TRBJ1-1 16 NA TRBV7-2 NA TGTGCCAGCAGCTTAGCTGGCAGGGCGCGGACCACTGAAGCTTTCTTT CASSLAGRARTTEAFF
TRBJ2-7 15 TRBD1 TRBV11-3 NA TGTGCCAGCAGCCCTACCCGGGACAGGTCCTACGAGCAGTACTTC CASSPTRDRSYEQYF
TRBJ1-2 12 NA TRBV5-1 NA TGCGCCAGCAGCCCCCAAGACTATGGCTACACCTTC CASSPQDYGYTF
TRBJ2-5 16 TRBD2 TRBV19 many TGTGCCAGTAGTACGAGCCGGGAGGGCTTGAAAGAGACCCAGTACTTC CASSTSREGLKETQYF
TRBJ2-3 13 NA TRBV5-4 NA TGTGCCAGCAGCCAGCCCCCCACAGATACGCAGTATTTT CASSQPPTDTQYF
TRBJ1-4 15 NA TRBV11-3 NA TGTGCCAGCAGCGACACCAGGGGAGGGAATGAAAAACTGTTTTTT CASSDTRGGNEKLFF
TRBJ2-2 15 NA TRBV15 NA TGTGCCACCAGCAGAGATAGGAGGGTCACCGGGGAGCTGTTTTTT CATSRDRRVTGELFF
TRBJ2-7 15 TRBD1 TRBV18 NA TGTGCCAGCTCACCACTGGGACAGGGGAGGAACGAGCAGTACTTC CASSPLGQGRNEQYF
TRBJ1-3 17 NA TRBV7-5 NA TGTGTCAGAAGCTTAGGTAGGCGGGATGTGGGGAGAAACACCATATATTTT CVRSLGRRDVGRNTIYF
TRBJ2-5 13 NA TRBV9 NA TGTGCCAGCAGCGTAGGGACCCGGGAGACCCAGTACTTC CASSVGTRETQYF
TRBJ1-1 18 NA TRBV5-3 few TGTGCCAGAAGCTTTTCTCCCACAGGGCAAACCCCGAACACTGAAGCTTTCTTT CARSFSPTGQTPNTEAFF
TRBJ2-2 14 TRBD2 TRBV6-4 many TGTGCCAGCAGTCTCGGACTAGCCTCCGGGGAGCTGTTTTTT CASSLGLASGELFF
TRBJ1-3 13 NA TRBV4-1 NA TGCGCCAGCAAGCGGCTTGGCGGGAACACCATATATTTT CASKRLGGNTIYF